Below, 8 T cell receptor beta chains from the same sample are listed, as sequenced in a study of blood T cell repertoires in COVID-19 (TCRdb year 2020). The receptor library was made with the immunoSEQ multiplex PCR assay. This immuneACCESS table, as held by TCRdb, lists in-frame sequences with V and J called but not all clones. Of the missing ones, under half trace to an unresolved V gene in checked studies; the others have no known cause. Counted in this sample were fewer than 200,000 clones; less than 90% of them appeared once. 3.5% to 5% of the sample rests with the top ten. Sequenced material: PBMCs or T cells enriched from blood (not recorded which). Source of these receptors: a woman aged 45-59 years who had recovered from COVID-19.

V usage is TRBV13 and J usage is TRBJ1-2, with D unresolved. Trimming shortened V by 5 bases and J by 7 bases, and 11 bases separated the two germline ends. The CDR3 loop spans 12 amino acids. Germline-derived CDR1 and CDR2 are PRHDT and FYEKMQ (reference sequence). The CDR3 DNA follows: TGTGCCAGCAGCCAAGCATCCACTGGCTACACCTTC. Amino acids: CASSQASTGYTF.

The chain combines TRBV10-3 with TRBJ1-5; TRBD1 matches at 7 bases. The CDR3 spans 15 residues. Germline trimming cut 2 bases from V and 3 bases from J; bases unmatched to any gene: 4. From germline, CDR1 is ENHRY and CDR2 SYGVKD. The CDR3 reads CAISEAGGINQPQHF. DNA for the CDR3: TGTGCCATCAGTGAGGCAGGGGGGATCAATCAGCCCCAGCATTTT.

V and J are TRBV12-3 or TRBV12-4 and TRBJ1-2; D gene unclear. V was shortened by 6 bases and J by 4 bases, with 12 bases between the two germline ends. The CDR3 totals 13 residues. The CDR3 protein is CASRQSVLYGYTF. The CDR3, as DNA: TGTGCCAGCAGGCAGAGCGTCCTCTATGGCTACACCTTC.

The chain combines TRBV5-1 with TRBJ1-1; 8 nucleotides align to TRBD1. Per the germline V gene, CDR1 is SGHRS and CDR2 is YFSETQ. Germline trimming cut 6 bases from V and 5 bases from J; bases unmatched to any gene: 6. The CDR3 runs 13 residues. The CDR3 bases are TGCGCCAGCAACGGACAGGGAGAGACTGAAGCTTTCTTT. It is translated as CASNGQGETEAFF. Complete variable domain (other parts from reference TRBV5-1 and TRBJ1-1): KAGVTQTPRYLIKTRGQQVTLSCSPISGHRSVSWYQQTPGQGLQFLFEYFSETQRNKGNFPGRFSGRQFSNSRSEMNVSTLELGDSALYLCASNGQGETEAFFGQGTRLTVV.

The CDR3 coding sequence is TGTGCCTGGAGGCCAACCCAGGGGCGGCCGAATTCACCCCTCCACTTT. This gives the protein CAWRPTQGRPNSPLHF. The chain recombines TRBV30 with TRBJ1-6, with a tentative D call TRBD1 (6 bases). Germline V CDR1 and CDR2: GTSNPN, SVGIG (reference sequence). The CDR3 totals 16 residues. V was clipped by 3 bases and J by 7 bases, with 19 bases between them.

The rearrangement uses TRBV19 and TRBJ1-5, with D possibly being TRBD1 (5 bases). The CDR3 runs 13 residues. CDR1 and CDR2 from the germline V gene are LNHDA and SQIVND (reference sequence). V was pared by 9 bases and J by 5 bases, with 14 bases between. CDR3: CASFGGGYQPQHF. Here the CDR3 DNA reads TGTGCCAGCTTCGGGGGGGGATATCAGCCCCAGCATTTT.

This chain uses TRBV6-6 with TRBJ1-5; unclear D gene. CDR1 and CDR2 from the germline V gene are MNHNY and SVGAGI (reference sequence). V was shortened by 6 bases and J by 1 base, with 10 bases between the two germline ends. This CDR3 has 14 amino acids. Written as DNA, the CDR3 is TGTGCCAGCAGGCCTACTACGAGCAATCAGCCCCAGCATTTT. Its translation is CASRPTTSNQPQHF.

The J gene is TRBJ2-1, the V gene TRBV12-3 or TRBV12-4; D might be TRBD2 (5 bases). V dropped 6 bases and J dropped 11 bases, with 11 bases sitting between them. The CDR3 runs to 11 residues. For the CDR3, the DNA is TGTGCCAGCAGCCTTGGACTTAAGCAGTTCTTC. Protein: CASSLGLKQFF.